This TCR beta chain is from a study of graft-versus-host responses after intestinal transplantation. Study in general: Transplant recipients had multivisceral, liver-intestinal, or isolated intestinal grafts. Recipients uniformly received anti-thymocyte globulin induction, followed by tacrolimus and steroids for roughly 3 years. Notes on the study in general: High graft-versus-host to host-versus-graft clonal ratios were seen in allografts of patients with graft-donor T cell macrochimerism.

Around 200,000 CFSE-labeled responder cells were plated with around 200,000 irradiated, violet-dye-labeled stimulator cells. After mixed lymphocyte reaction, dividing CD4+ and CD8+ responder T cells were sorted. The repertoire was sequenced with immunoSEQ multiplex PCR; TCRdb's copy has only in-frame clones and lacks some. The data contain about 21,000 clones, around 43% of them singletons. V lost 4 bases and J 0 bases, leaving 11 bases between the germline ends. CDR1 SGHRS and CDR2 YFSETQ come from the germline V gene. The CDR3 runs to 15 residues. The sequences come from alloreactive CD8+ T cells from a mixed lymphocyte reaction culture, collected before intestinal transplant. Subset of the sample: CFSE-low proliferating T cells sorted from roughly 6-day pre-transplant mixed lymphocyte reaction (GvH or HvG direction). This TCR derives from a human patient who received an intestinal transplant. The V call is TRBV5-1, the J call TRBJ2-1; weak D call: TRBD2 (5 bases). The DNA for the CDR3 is TGCGCCAGCAGCGATAGCGCGAGCTCCTACAATGAGCAGTTCTTC. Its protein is CASSDSASSYNEQFF.